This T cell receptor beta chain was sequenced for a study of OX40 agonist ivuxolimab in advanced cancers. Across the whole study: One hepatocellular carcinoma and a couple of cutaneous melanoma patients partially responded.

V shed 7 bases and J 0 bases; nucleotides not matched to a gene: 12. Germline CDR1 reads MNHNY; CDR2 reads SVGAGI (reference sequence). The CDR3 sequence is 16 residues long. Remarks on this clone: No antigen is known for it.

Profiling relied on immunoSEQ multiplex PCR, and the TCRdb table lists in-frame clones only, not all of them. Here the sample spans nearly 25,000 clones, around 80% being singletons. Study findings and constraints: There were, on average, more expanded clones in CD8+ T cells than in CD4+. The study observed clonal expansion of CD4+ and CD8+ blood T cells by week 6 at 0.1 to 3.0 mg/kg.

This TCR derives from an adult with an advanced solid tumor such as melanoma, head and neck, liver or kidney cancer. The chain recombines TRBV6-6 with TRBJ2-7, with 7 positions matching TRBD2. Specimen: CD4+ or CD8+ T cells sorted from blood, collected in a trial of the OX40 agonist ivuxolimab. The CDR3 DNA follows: TGTGCCAGCACCACCCCGGGGAGGGTACGCTCCTACGAGCAGTACTTC. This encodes CASTTPGRVRSYEQYF.